This T cell receptor (beta chain) came from a study of OX40 agonist ivuxolimab in advanced cancers. Study-wide background: Patients' therapy was ivuxolimab, an antibody that acts as an agonist of OX40 (CD134). The study gave patients intravenous ivuxolimab at 0.01 to 10 mg/kg every 2 weeks.

Overall study findings and caveats: At 0.1-3.0 mg/kg, partial responders had clonal expansion among the lowest observed. At 0.1 to 3.0 mg/kg and by week 6, clonal expansion occurred in CD4+ and CD8+ blood T cells.

Generated by immunoSEQ multiplex PCR, the TCRdb table keeps only in-frame clones and is missing some. The top ten clones hold approximately 4.8% of a sample with more than 55,000 clones, over 75% of them seen once. A word on this clone: Its target is unknown.

The sequence came from an adult with an advanced solid tumor such as melanoma, head and neck, liver or kidney cancer. The sample in question was CD4+ or CD8+ T cells sorted from blood, obtained in a trial of the OX40 agonist ivuxolimab.

CDR3 sequence: CASRPGFNQPQHF. The CDR3, as DNA: TGTGCCAGCAGACCGGGTTTCAATCAGCCCCAGCATTTT. The chain has TRBV6-5 and TRBJ1-5, with D unresolved. This CDR3 has 13 residues. The V gene's germline CDR1 is MNHEY and CDR2 SVGAGI. The germline V and J ends were trimmed by 6 bases and 3 bases, with 9 bases remaining between them.